What follows describes a single T cell receptor (beta chain). The record originates from a study of T cell changes during pregnancy in multiple sclerosis. The method was immunoSEQ multiplex PCR; TCRdb's version includes in-frame clones alone and lacks a portion of them. The sample lists about 120,000 clones, 80% to 95% occurring once. Sequenced here: peripheral blood, sampled in the third trimester of pregnancy. The TCR was taken from a female donor with multiple sclerosis, enrolled in a pregnancy study.

The DNA for the CDR3 is TGTGCCAGCAGCTTTGAGAGAAGGGGGCCGGCTTTCTTT. Amino acids: CASSFERRGPAFF. The rearrangement uses TRBV7-2 and TRBJ1-1; TRBD1 matches at 7 bases. Unmatched junction bases numbered 9, after V lost 3 bases and J lost 11 bases. The germline V gene encodes CDR1 SGHTA and CDR2 FQGNSA. CDR3 length: 13 residues.